The rows below give T cell receptor beta chains drawn from one sample of a study of CD8 T cells in Susac syndrome. TCRdb passed the immunoSEQ multiplex PCR reads through MiXCR, listing each CDR3 protein once. The table has 180,000 or so distinct CDR3 sequences, 95% seen once. The sequencing sample was made of CD4+ T cells from PBMCs. All receptors derive from a human donor in good health. Each CDR3 is given with its conserved first and last residue. A D gene is named only where the DNA matches it firmly. Not every row has a clone size; where given, it reads once, few, many or a size class.

j_call,d_call,v_call,clone_size,cdr3_aa,cdr3_nt
TRBJ2-1,NA,TRBV7-8,NA,CASSRARGDGYRNEQFF,TGTGCCAGCAGCAGAGCAAGGGGGGACGGGTATCGCAATGAGCAGTTCTTC
TRBJ1-5,TRBD1,TRBV5-1,NA,CASSSTGSQGQPQHF,TGCGCCAGCAGCTCGACAGGGAGTCAAGGACAGCCCCAGCATTTT
TRBJ2-4,NA,TRBV18,NA,CASSPQNIAKNIQYF,TGTGCCAGCTCACCCCAGAACATAGCCAAAAACATTCAGTACTTC
TRBJ1-2,NA,TRBV10-3,NA,CAISEGNGYTF,TGTGCCATCAGTGAGGGCAATGGCTACACCTTC
TRBJ2-3,TRBD2,TRBV11-2,few,CASSWSGGTDTQYF,TGTGCCAGCAGCTGGAGCGGGGGCACAGATACGCAGTATTTT
TRBJ2-1,NA,TRBV29-1,NA,CSVEAAVEQFF,TGCAGCGTTGAGGCGGCGGTTGAGCAGTTCTTC
TRBJ1-4,TRBD1,TRBV7-9,NA,CASSLQGGPNEKLFF,TGTGCCAGCAGCTTACAGGGGGGACCTAATGAAAAACTGTTTTTT
TRBJ2-3,NA,TRBV5-1,NA,CASTSPDLTDTQYF,TGCGCCAGCACCTCACCGGACCTGACGGATACGCAGTATTTT
TRBJ2-1,TRBD1,TRBV24-1,NA,CATSDPSTGSIYNEQFF,TGTGCCACCAGTGACCCGTCGACAGGGTCCATCTACAATGAGCAGTTCTTC
TRBJ2-3,NA,TRBV5-1,NA,CASSVTRPDTQYF,TGCGCCAGCAGCGTTACCAGACCAGATACGCAGTATTTT
TRBJ2-5,NA,TRBV24-1,NA,CATSDNTGPETQYF,TGTGCCACCAGTGACAATACAGGGCCGGAGACCCAGTACTTC